The rows below give T cell receptor beta chains drawn from one sample of a study of T cell responses to AZD1222 COVID-19 vaccine. TCRdb's copy holds only in-frame clones and misses some; the assay was immunoSEQ multiplex PCR. Here the sample spans around 170,000 clones, 90% being singletons. This specimen was peripheral blood, taken on day 0 of AZD1222 vaccination. The receptors stem from an adult in good health. The CDR3 runs from the conserved cysteine through the conserved F or W. The D gene is left open where the match is weak. The size of a clone is reported for some rows only, either as once, few or many, or as a class for expanded clones.

abundance,d_gene,v_gene,j_gene,CDR3nt,CDR3aa
-,-,TRBV18,TRBJ1-5,TGTGCCAGCTCACCACCCGGGGGGGTCAATCAGCCCCAGCATTTT,CASSPPGGVNQPQHF
-,TRBD1,TRBV4-2,TRBJ1-6,TGTGCCAGCAGCCACCAACGGGACAGGGCCTTTAGTTCACCCCTCCACTTT,CASSHQRDRAFSSPLHF
-,TRBD1,TRBV6-1,TRBJ1-5,TGTGCCAGCAGTGAATTACTGGGGACAGGTGGAAACAATCAGCCCCAGCATTTT,CASSELLGTGGNNQPQHF
once,TRBD1,TRBV25-1,TRBJ2-7,TGTGCCAGCGGCGGGACAGGGGGGTACTACGAGCAGTACTTC,CASGGTGGYYEQYF
-,-,TRBV7-3,TRBJ2-6,TGTGCCAGCAGCTTAAACGGGGCCGGGGCCAACGTCCTGACTTTC,CASSLNGAGANVLTF
-,-,TRBV3-1/TRBV3-2,TRBJ1-4,TGTGCCAGCAGCCAAGAAGGGTGGGGGTTTAATGAAAAACTGTTTTTT,CASSQEGWGFNEKLFF
-,-,TRBV6-5,TRBJ1-2,TGTGCCAGCAGTTTCGACAGATATGGCTACACCTTC,CASSFDRYGYTF
-,TRBD1,TRBV18,TRBJ2-1,TGTGCCAGCTCACCATCTTTACGAGACAGGGGAATAATGTACAATGAGCAGTTCTTC,CASSPSLRDRGIMYNEQFF
-,-,TRBV28,TRBJ1-1,TGTGCCAGCAGTCCGTTGGACAAATCGGGGACTGAAGCTTTCTTT,CASSPLDKSGTEAFF
-,TRBD2,TRBV24-1,TRBJ2-3,TGTGCCACCAGTGACCCTAGCGGACCTAACACAGATACGCAGTATTTT,CATSDPSGPNTDTQYF
-,-,TRBV12-3/TRBV12-4,TRBJ2-7,TGTGCCAGCAGTTTGAAACACGAGCAGTACTTC,CASSLKHEQYF
once,-,TRBV5-1,TRBJ2-3,TGCGCCAGCAGCTTGGGGGGGCGCGGCACAGATACGCAGTATTTT,CASSLGGRGTDTQYF
-,TRBD2,TRBV3-1/TRBV3-2,TRBJ2-5,TGTGCCAGCAGCCAGAGCGGGGGACCCCCCCAGTACTTC,CASSQSGGPPQYF
-,-,TRBV18,TRBJ2-7,TGTGCCAGCTCATCCGCGGTCGACGAGCAGTACTTC,CASSSAVDEQYF
-,TRBD2,TRBV3-1/TRBV3-2,TRBJ2-7,TGTGCCAGCAGCCCTTTAGCGGGGGGCGCGGGCTCCTACGAGCAGTACTTC,CASSPLAGGAGSYEQYF
-,TRBD1,TRBV28,TRBJ2-5,TGTGCCAGCAGTCCCCGGACAGGGTGGGCTCCGGAGACCCAGTACTTC,CASSPRTGWAPETQYF